This TCR beta chain derives from a study of T-cell memory formation after mild COVID-19. Study-level information: Clustering of TCRs was largely donor specific. Study outcomes and limitations: Prior to infection, memory already included some responding clones, suggesting cross-reactive memory joined.

TCRdb re-called the 5' RACE reads through MiXCR, storing one row per CDR3 protein. This table has around 530,000 distinct CDR3 sequences, roughly 22% appearing once. V lost 4 bases to trimming and J lost 2 bases; unmatched junction nucleotides: 6. Per germline, CDR1 SGDLS and CDR2 YYNGEE. The CDR3 runs to 14 residues. This clonotype has only a few counts. Its matching antigen is unknown. The sample consisted of PBMCs or a T cell subset sorted from them (not recorded which). The receptor comes from an adult woman who had mild COVID-19 (a few samples of this study predate the infection). Cell type and time point are not known. The chain couples TRBV9 to TRBJ2-7, with 7 nucleotides matching TRBD2. The CDR3 sequence is CASSPTAGAYEQYF. In nucleotides, the CDR3 is TGTGCCAGCAGCCCCACGGCGGGAGCCTACGAGCAGTACTTC.